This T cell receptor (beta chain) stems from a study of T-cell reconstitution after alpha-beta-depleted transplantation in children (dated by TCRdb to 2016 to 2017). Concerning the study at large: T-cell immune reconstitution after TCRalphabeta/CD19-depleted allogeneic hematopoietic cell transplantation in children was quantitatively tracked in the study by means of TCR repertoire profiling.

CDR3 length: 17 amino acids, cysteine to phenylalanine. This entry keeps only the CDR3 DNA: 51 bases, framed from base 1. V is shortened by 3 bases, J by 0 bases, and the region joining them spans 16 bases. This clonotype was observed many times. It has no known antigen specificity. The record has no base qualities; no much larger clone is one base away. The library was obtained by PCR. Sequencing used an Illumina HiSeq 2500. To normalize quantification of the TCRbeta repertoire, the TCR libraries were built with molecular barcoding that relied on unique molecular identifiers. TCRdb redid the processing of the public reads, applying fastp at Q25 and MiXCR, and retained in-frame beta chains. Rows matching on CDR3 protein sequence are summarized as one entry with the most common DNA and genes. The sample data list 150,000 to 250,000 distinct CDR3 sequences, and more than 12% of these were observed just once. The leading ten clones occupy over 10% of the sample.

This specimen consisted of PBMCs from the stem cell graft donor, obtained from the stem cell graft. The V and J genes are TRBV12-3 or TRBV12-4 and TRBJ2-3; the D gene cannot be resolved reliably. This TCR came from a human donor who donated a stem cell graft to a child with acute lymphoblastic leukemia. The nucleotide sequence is TGTGCCAGCAGTTTGGGCACAGAACGTTCTAGCACAGATACGCAGTATTTT. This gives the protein CASSLGTERSSTDTQYF.